The 30 T cell receptor beta chains given below trace back to one sample, sequenced in a study of T cells in Graves' hyperthyroidism and ophthalmopathy. Amplification of TCR beta CDR3 regions was performed using RNA transcripts as template. First-round RT-PCR with HTBI primers amplified the TCR CDR3 region. TCRdb reprocessed the multiplex PCR reads with MiXCR, giving one entry per CDR3 protein. The data show under 350,000 distinct CDR3 sequences, more than 15% seen once. The sequenced sample consisted of blood. The receptors come from a woman aged 55-75 years with Graves' ophthalmopathy.

This clonotype was detected ten times or more. Here the CDR3 reads CSVRTDGEGEQYF. The CDR3, as DNA: TGCAGCGTACGGACAGACGGGGAAGGCGAGCAGTACTTC. The rearrangement joins TRBV29-1 to TRBJ2-7; D is perhaps TRBD1 (6 bases). Looked up from germline, CDR1 is SQVTM and CDR2 is ANQGSEA. The CDR3 totals 13 residues. Trimming removed 6 bases from V and 6 bases from J, with 18 bases in between.

Turning to this clonotype: With a much larger clone just one base away, this may be a read error. The chain combines TRBV6-2 or TRBV6-3 with TRBJ1-4, with D possibly TRBD1 on 5 matching bases. Per germline, CDR1 MNHEY and CDR2 SVGEGT. The CDR3 contains 14 residues. Trimming removed 2 bases at V and 4 bases at J, with 8 bases between. The CDR3 loop reads CASSYGGVNEKLFF. CDR3 coding DNA: TGTGCCAGCAGTTACGGGGGGGTTAATGAAAAACTGTTTTTT.

In this sample, this clonotype turned up many times. The rearrangement joins TRBV28 to TRBJ1-1; D is possibly TRBD1 (6 bases). The V gene's germline CDR1 is MDHEN and CDR2 SYDVKM. This CDR3 region has 13 residues. The V and J ends lost 7 bases and 5 bases respectively, with 14 bases between them. CDR3 amino acids: CASIDPDRTEAFF. Written as DNA, the CDR3 is TGTGCCAGCATCGACCCCGACAGGACTGAAGCTTTCTTT.

This clonotype was observed many times. The V gene is TRBV6-5, the J gene TRBJ1-1; 8 nucleotides line up with TRBD1. Germline lookup yields CDR1 MNHEY and CDR2 SVGAGI. Losses at the gene ends were 0 bases for V and 4 bases for J; bases not matched to a gene: 4. This CDR3 spans 15 amino acids. This CDR3 is CASSYSRQGITEAFF. The CDR3 nucleotides are TGTGCCAGCAGTTACTCGAGACAGGGGATCACTGAAGCTTTCTTT.

This clonotype was seen a few times. The chain recombines TRBV10-1 with TRBJ1-1; the D gene is possibly TRBD1 (5 bases). Germline CDR1 WNHNN, CDR2 SYGVQD (reference sequence). With 3 bases removed from V and 7 bases from J, the gap between germline ends came to 15 bases. This CDR3 is built from 14 residues. The DNA for the CDR3 is TGCGCCAGCAGTGATCGAGAGACAGTTCGTGAAGCTTTCTTT. Protein: CASSDRETVREAFF.

This clonotype turned up a few times. This chain's CDR3 is CASSGGRDYEQYF. The CDR3 DNA reads TGCGCCAGCAGCGGGGGACGGGACTACGAGCAGTACTTC. This chain uses TRBV5-1 with TRBJ2-7; perhaps D is TRBD1 or TRBD2 (5 bases each). Trimming pared 4 bases from V and 3 bases from J, leaving 11 bases between. The germline V gene has CDR1 SGHRS and CDR2 YFSETQ. This CDR3 contains 13 residues.

Many counts were recorded for this clonotype. The chain combines TRBV28 with TRBJ2-3; 10 bases fit TRBD2. The junction had 9 bases not matched to a gene; V was cut back by 4 bases and J by 8 bases. The CDR3 is 15 amino acids. Germline-derived CDR1 and CDR2 are MDHEN and SYDVKM. CDR3: CASSSTSGAGGTQYF. The CDR3 DNA follows: TGTGCCAGCAGTTCTACTAGCGGGGCCGGAGGTACGCAGTATTTT.

This clonotype was seen many times. The genes are TRBV6-1 and TRBJ1-1, with 10 bases matching TRBD1. V lost 5 bases to trimming and J lost 3 bases; unmatched junction nucleotides: 9. The CDR3 spans 16 residues. Germline-derived CDR1 and CDR2 are MNHNS and SASEGT. CDR3 DNA: TGTGCCAGCAGTTCCGGGACAGGGGTTTTCGACACTGAAGCTTTCTTT. This encodes CASSSGTGVFDTEAFF.

The table lists this clonotype with many counts. The rearrangement uses TRBV12-3 or TRBV12-4 and TRBJ2-7; possible D gene TRBD2, 5 bases. The V gene lost 5 bases and the J gene lost 2 bases, with 19 bases spanning the gap. This CDR3 has 16 amino acids. The CDR3 protein is CASSRSEASQTYEQYF. The CDR3 DNA reads TGTGCCAGCAGTCGCAGCGAGGCTAGCCAAACCTACGAGCAGTACTTC.

As for this clonotype: One end of the junction does not line up with germline, which may come from a read error. The chain joins TRBV4-3 to TRBJ2-2; 14 positions match TRBD2. CDR3 size: 17 residues. The germline V gene has CDR1 LGHNA and CDR2 YSLEER. CDR3 amino acids: CASSRTSGGSNTGGLFF. The CDR3 DNA sequence: TGCGCCAGCAGCCGGACTAGCGGGGGGTCGAACACCGGGGGGCTGTTTTTT.

This clonotype has at least ten counts. The chain couples TRBV28 to TRBJ2-1; unclear D gene. Trimming removed 6 bases at V and 8 bases at J, with 11 bases between. The CDR3 length is 12 residues. CDR1 is MDHEN, CDR2 SYDVKM, per germline. DNA for the CDR3: TGTGCCAGCAGCTCGTCCCTAGATGAGCAGTTCTTC. Its protein product is CASSSSLDEQFF. The whole variable domain, remainder taken from reference TRBV28 and TRBJ2-1, is DVKVTQSSRYLVKRTGEKVFLECVQDMDHENMFWYRQDPGLGLRLIYFSYDVKMKEKGDIPEGYSVSREKKERFSLILESASTNQTSMYLCASSSSLDEQFFGPGTRLTVL.

This clonotype has just a few counts. The chain uses TRBV28 and TRBJ1-2, with D perhaps matching TRBD1 (5 bases). Per the germline V gene, CDR1 is MDHEN and CDR2 is SYDVKM. Trimming removed 7 bases from V and 3 bases from J, with 18 bases in between. The CDR3 is 15 amino acids. The CDR3 DNA reads TGTGCCAGCATTCCTTCCTGGGGGGGGTACTATGGCTACACCTTC. Translating it yields CASIPSWGGYYGYTF.

This clonotype showed up many times. The rearrangement uses TRBV20-1 and TRBJ2-7; 8 nucleotides agree with TRBD1. This CDR3 comprises 14 residues. Germline CDR1 DFQATT, CDR2 SNEGSKA (reference sequence). J was trimmed by 2 bases and V by 1 base; bases with no gene match: 4. The CDR3 spells CSARVGTGAYEQYF. As DNA, the CDR3 is TGCAGTGCTAGAGTGGGGACAGGCGCCTACGAGCAGTACTTC.

This clonotype was seen at least ten times. The chain employs TRBV20-1 and TRBJ2-7, with 9 bases lining up with TRBD1. J lost 6 bases, V lost 0 bases, and 9 bases had no gene match. The CDR3 sequence is 15 residues long. The germline V gene has CDR1 DFQATT and CDR2 SNEGSKA (reference sequence). CDR3 protein: CSARDEDRGLGEQYF. The CDR3 region has the DNA TGCAGTGCTAGAGATGAGGACAGGGGACTCGGCGAGCAGTACTTC.

Turning to this clonotype: This may stem from a read error, because a much larger clone lies one nucleotide away. The V and J genes are TRBV12-3 or TRBV12-4 and TRBJ2-3; no clear D gene. The CDR3 sequence is 15 residues long. Trimming stripped 2 bases from V and 0 bases from J, with 9 bases between. In nucleotides, the CDR3 is TGTGCCAGCAGTTTAAGGATAGCCAGCACAGATACGCAGTATTTT. It translates to CASSLRIASTDTQYF.

This clonotype has just a few counts. The rearrangement uses TRBV9 and TRBJ2-2; D unresolved. Trimming cost V 0 bases and J 8 bases, with 11 bases left between them. The germline V gene encodes CDR1 SGDLS and CDR2 YYNGEE. There are 14 residues in the CDR3. The CDR3 loop is CASSVASDPGELFF. Written as DNA, the CDR3 is TGTGCCAGCAGCGTAGCTTCTGACCCAGGGGAGCTGTTTTTT.

This clonotype has at least ten counts. V is TRBV7-8 and J is TRBJ2-2, with a weak D call TRBD1 (5 bases). V dropped 5 bases and J dropped 7 bases, with 17 bases sitting between them. Germline V gene data show CDR1 as SGHVS and CDR2 as FQNEAQ. The CDR3 has 15 residues. For the CDR3, the DNA is TGTGCCAGCAGCCCGCGGACGGGCCAGGGCGGGGAGCTGTTTTTT. It translates to CASSPRTGQGGELFF.

V and J are TRBV19 and TRBJ1-1, with D unclear. This CDR3 comprises 14 residues. Deletions cut 3 bases from V and 0 bases from J, with 8 bases between. CDR1 is LNHDA, CDR2 SQIVND, per germline (reference sequence). Written as DNA, the CDR3 is TGTGCCAGTAGTATTGGTGGCGTGAACACTGAAGCTTTCTTT. Protein product: CASSIGGVNTEAFF. Filled out from reference TRBV19 and TRBJ1-1, the complete variable domain reads DGGITQSPKYLFRKEGQNVTLSCEQNLNHDAMYWYRQDPGQGLRLIYYSQIVNDFQKGDIAEGYSVSREKKESFPLTVTSAQKNPTAFYLCASSIGGVNTEAFFGQGTRLTVV.

The V and J genes are TRBV30 and TRBJ1-3; 7 bases line up with TRBD1. The junction had 10 bases not matched to a gene; V was cut back by 4 bases and J by 4 bases. Germline V gene lookup returns CDR1 GTSNPN and CDR2 SVGIG (reference sequence). The length of the CDR3 is 15 residues. The CDR3 protein is CAWTPLTGRGNTIYF. Here the CDR3 DNA reads TGTGCCTGGACCCCTCTGACAGGGCGAGGAAACACCATATATTTT.

This chain connects TRBV30 to TRBJ1-5, with D unclear. CDR1 and CDR2 from the germline V gene are GTSNPN and SVGIG (reference sequence). Trimming cost V 3 bases and J 6 bases, with 21 bases left between them. CDR3 length equals 16 residues. CDR3 protein: CAWSGPGPQVGQPQHF. CDR3 in DNA: TGTGCCTGGAGCGGGCCGGGCCCACAAGTAGGTCAGCCCCAGCATTTT.

This clonotype was detected many times. CDR3 in amino acids: CASSFDRGRAFF. The CDR3 bases are TGTGCCAGCAGCTTTGACAGGGGGCGAGCTTTCTTT. The chain has TRBV7-8 and TRBJ1-1; 10 bases map to TRBD1. The V gene end was trimmed by 3 bases and the J gene end by 10 bases; junction bases not matched to a gene: 2. There are 12 residues in the CDR3. Germline V gives CDR1 SGHVS, CDR2 FQNEAQ.

There are many counts of this clonotype. The CDR3 spells CARPGQGRQVQPQHF. The DNA of the CDR3 is TGTGCCAGACCCGGGCAGGGACGGCAAGTACAGCCCCAGCATTTT. The rearrangement links TRBV25-1 to TRBJ1-5; tentatively, D is TRBD1 (5 bases). Trimming removed 9 bases from V and 7 bases from J, with 22 bases in between. This CDR3 has 15 amino acids. Germline lookup yields CDR1 MGHDK and CDR2 SYGVNS.

The rearrangement joins TRBV2 to TRBJ2-2, with 12 bases that match TRBD1. V gave up 6 bases and J gave up 7 bases; unmatched junction bases: 6. The CDR3 contains 15 residues. Germline CDR1 is SNHLY and CDR2 is FYNNEI. CDR3 in DNA: TGTGCCAGCAGCGGGACAGGGGGCCGAGGCGGGGAGCTGTTTTTT. Its translation: CASSGTGGRGGELFF.

This clonotype was recorded at least ten times. This sequence joins TRBV20-1 and TRBJ2-3; 9 bases fit TRBD2. The CDR3 is 15 amino acids. The germline V gene encodes CDR1 DFQATT and CDR2 SNEGSKA (reference sequence). Trimming removed 3 bases from V and 0 bases from J; junction bases left unmatched: 4. The CDR3: CSARSGGPSTDTQYF. In nucleotides, the CDR3 is TGCAGTGCTAGGAGCGGGGGGCCAAGCACAGATACGCAGTATTTT.

This clonotype has at least ten counts. The V call is TRBV20-1, the J call TRBJ1-1; a weak D match, TRBD1 (6 bases). Germline lookup yields CDR1 DFQATT and CDR2 SNEGSKA (reference sequence). The V end lost 6 bases, the J end lost 4 bases, and 15 bases lay between the germline ends. The CDR3 consists of 13 residues. As DNA, the CDR3 is TGCAGTGCAGATTACAGGGTTGGCACTGAAGCTTTCTTT. It encodes CSADYRVGTEAFF.

This clonotype was observed many times. The chain employs TRBV7-2 and TRBJ2-7; 9 bases line up with TRBD2. The germline CDR1 and CDR2 sequences are SGHTA and FQGNSA. Trimming removed 2 bases from V and 3 bases from J; junction bases left unmatched: 5. The CDR3 runs 15 residues. CDR3 in amino acids: CASSLIAGDVYEQYF. As DNA, the CDR3 is TGTGCCAGCAGCTTAATAGCGGGAGACGTCTACGAGCAGTACTTC.

The chain couples TRBV2 to TRBJ2-5; 8 bases fit TRBD1. CDR1 SNHLY and CDR2 FYNNEI come from the germline V gene. With 4 bases clipped from V and 5 bases from J, the junction kept 0 bases outside the gene matches. The CDR3 is 12 amino acids. Here the CDR3 reads CASSGQGETQYF. The CDR3, as DNA: TGTGCCAGCAGTGGACAGGGGGAGACCCAGTACTTC.

This clonotype was observed a few times. This rearrangement joins TRBV6-1 to TRBJ2-2; D is undetermined. CDR1 and CDR2 (germline): MNHNS, SASEGT. There are 15 residues in the CDR3. With 5 bases removed from V and 6 bases from J, the gap between germline ends came to 16 bases. CDR3 in amino acids: CASSYSFPRAGELFF. The CDR3 DNA sequence: TGTGCCAGCAGTTACTCCTTCCCCCGGGCCGGGGAGCTGTTTTTT.

This clonotype turned up a few times. The rearrangement joins TRBV18 to TRBJ2-5; 12 nucleotides line up with TRBD2. The CDR3 covers 15 residues. Germline V CDR1 and CDR2: KGHSH, LQKENI. The junction had 1 base not matched to a gene; V was cut back by 3 bases and J by 2 bases. CDR3 amino acids: CASSPGLAGQETQYF. The CDR3 DNA follows: TGTGCCAGCTCACCTGGACTAGCGGGGCAAGAGACCCAGTACTTC.

At least ten counts were recorded for this clonotype. The V and J genes are TRBV11-2 and TRBJ2-7; 8 bases fit TRBD2. Germline trimming cut 6 bases from V and 7 bases from J; bases unmatched to any gene: 11. This CDR3 region has 14 residues. The germline V gene has CDR1 SGHAT and CDR2 FQNNGV. CDR3 sequence: CASSSLAGRTEQYF. The CDR3 DNA follows: TGTGCCAGCAGTTCTTTAGCGGGGCGGACTGAGCAGTACTTC.